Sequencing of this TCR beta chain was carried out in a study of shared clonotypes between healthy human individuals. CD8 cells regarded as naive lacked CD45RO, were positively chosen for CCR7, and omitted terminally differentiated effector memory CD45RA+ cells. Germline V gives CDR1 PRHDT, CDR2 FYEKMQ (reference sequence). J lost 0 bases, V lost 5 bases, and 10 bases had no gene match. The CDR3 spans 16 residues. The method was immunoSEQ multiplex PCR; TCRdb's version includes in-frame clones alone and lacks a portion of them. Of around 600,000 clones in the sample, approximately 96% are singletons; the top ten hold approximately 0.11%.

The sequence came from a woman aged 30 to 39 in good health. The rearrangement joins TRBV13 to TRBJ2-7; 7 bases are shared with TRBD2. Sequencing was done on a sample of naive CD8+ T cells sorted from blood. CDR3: CASSARGLAASYEQYF. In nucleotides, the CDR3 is TGTGCCAGCAGCGCAAGGGGTCTAGCGGCCTCCTACGAGCAGTACTTC.